The clone carrying this T cell receptor (beta chain) came up a few times. The junction departs from germline at one end; a sequencing error may be responsible. The sample comes from a study of T cells in Graves' hyperthyroidism and ophthalmopathy. Amplification of TCR beta CDR3 regions was performed using RNA transcripts as template. Researchers ran a first-round RT-PCR on the TCR CDR3 using the HTBI primer set. TCRdb re-called the multiplex PCR reads with MiXCR, one entry per CDR3 protein. This table holds around 300,000 distinct CDR3 sequences, about an eighth found once. CDR3 length: 14 amino acids. The germline V gene encodes CDR1 LGHDT and CDR2 YNNKEL (reference sequence).

The chain uses TRBV3-1 and TRBJ2-1, with TRBD1 as a possible D gene (5 bases). The source of this sequence is a woman in her 40s with Graves' hyperthyroidism. Sequences were obtained from blood. CDR3 residues: CASSEGVSHNEQFF. CDR3 DNA: TGTGCCAGCAGCGAAGGGGTCTCCCACAATGAGCAGTTCTTC.